The entry below gives a single T cell receptor beta chain sequence along with its context. Data came from immunoSEQ multiplex PCR; TCRdb stores just in-frame clones and leaves some out. The repertoire has under 250,000 clones, 86% of them found once; the top ten carry approximately 13%. V gave up 1 base and J gave up 0 bases, with 12 bases separating them. Germline V gives CDR1 LGHNA, CDR2 YNFKEQ. This CDR3 is 16 amino acids long. The data originate from a study of blood T cell repertoires in COVID-19. Sequenced: peripheral blood. This sequence was found in a man at least 80 years old with acute or convalescent COVID-19. The J gene is TRBJ1-2, the V gene TRBV4-2; D is unresolved. In nucleotides, the CDR3 is TGTGCCAGCAGCCAAGGTCGACTGTTAGCTAACTATGGCTACACCTTC. Protein sequence: CASSQGRLLANYGYTF.